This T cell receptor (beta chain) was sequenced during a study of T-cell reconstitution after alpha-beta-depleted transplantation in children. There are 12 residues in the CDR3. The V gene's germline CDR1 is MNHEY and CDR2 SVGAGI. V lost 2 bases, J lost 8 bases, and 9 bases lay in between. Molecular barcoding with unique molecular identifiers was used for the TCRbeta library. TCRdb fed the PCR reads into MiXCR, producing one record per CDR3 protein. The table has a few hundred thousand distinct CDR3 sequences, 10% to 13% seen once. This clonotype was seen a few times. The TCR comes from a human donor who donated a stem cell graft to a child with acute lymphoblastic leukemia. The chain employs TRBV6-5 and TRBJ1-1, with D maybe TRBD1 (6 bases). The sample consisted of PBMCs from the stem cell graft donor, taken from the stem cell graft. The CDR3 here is CASSYRTGEAFF. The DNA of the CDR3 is TGTGCCAGCAGTTACAGAACAGGGGAAGCTTTCTTT.